This is a list of T cell receptor beta chains from one sample in a study of shared clonotypes between healthy human individuals. TCRdb keeps only in-frame clones here, not all; method: immunoSEQ multiplex PCR. The sample records roughly 170,000 clones, approximately 60% being singletons. The specimen sequenced was memory CD4+ T cells sorted from blood. Receptors originate from a young man in good health. Each CDR3 is given with its conserved first and last residue. A D gene is named only where the DNA matches it firmly. The listing skips clone size in some rows; elsewhere it reads once, few, many or a size class.

TRBJ2-7 TRBV5-1 NA NA TGCGCCAGCAGCTTGGCCGGTCCGGGTGGGGAGCAGTACTTC CASSLAGPGGEQYF
TRBJ2-5 TRBV4-1 NA NA TGCGCCAGCAGCCAAGAGCTTTTGGGAGCCCCCCCAACCAGGGAGACCCAGTACTTC CASSQELLGAPPTRETQYF
TRBJ2-7 TRBV7-8 NA NA TGTGCCAGCAGCGACTCCTACGAGCAGTACTTC CASSDSYEQYF
TRBJ1-5 TRBV6-6 NA few TGTGCCAGCAGTCCTCAGGGCCATCAGCCCCAGCATTTT CASSPQGHQPQHF
TRBJ2-2 TRBV2 NA few TGTGCCAGCAGTGAATCGAGGACCGGGGAGCTGTTTTTT CASSESRTGELFF
TRBJ2-5 TRBV5-6 TRBD2 NA TGTGCCAGCAGCTTGGGGCTAGCGGGGGCCCAAGAGACCCAGTACTTC CASSLGLAGAQETQYF
TRBJ2-3 TRBV19 NA NA TGTGCCAGTAGTCAGCGGCCCACAGATACGCAGTATTTT CASSQRPTDTQYF
TRBJ1-1 TRBV5-4 NA NA TGTGCCAGCAGCTTGGCCGGGCAGGGAGGTGCGGCTTTCTTT CASSLAGQGGAAFF
TRBJ2-1 TRBV12-2 NA NA TGTGCAAGTCGCCCTCGGCTAGCGACCTACAATGAGCAGTTCTTC CASRPRLATYNEQFF
TRBJ2-4 TRBV7-9 NA once TGTGCCAGCAGCTTAGAAGCCGGGGCCAAAAACATTCAGTACTTC CASSLEAGAKNIQYF
TRBJ2-5 TRBV7-2 NA NA TGTGCCAGCAGCAAGACAGTTGGAGAGACCCAGTACTTC CASSKTVGETQYF
TRBJ1-4 TRBV6-6 TRBD1 NA TGTGCCAGCAGCCAGGACAGGGGCGGGGGAAAACTGTTTTTT CASSQDRGGGKLFF
TRBJ2-7 TRBV2 TRBD2 few TGTGCCAGCAGTGAAGAACTAGCGGGAGGGGGCGAGCAGTACTTC CASSEELAGGGEQYF
TRBJ1-1 TRBV6-5 NA NA TGTGCCAGCAGGACCTTTGACAGGTTGAACACTGAAGCTTTCTTT CASRTFDRLNTEAFF
TRBJ2-2 TRBV7-2 NA NA TGTGCCAGCAGCAGCTACAGGGCTCCCGGGGAGCTGTTTTTT CASSSYRAPGELFF
TRBJ2-3 TRBV11-2 NA NA TGTGCCAGCAGAACAAGGGGGGATACGCAGTATTTT CASRTRGDTQYF
TRBJ1-1 TRBV5-1 NA many TGCGCCAGCAGCGTGGTCGGGGGTGAAGCTTTCTTT CASSVVGGEAFF
TRBJ2-4 TRBV18 TRBD2 few TGTGCCAGCTCCATGTCGCGGGAGGACATTCAGTACTTC CASSMSREDIQYF
TRBJ2-3 TRBV11-3 NA NA TGTGCCAGCAGCTTATGGGACGGGGGAGATACGCAGTATTTT CASSLWDGGDTQYF
TRBJ1-2 TRBV7-9 TRBD1 NA TGTGCCAGCAGCTTAGACAGGGGGTGGAGTGGCTACACCTTC CASSLDRGWSGYTF
TRBJ2-1 TRBV1 NA NA TGCACCAGCAGCCAAAGGGGACTCCACTACAATGAGCAGTTCTTC CTSSQRGLHYNEQFF
TRBJ2-2 TRBV7-8 NA once TGTGCCAGCAGCTTTCAGGGAACCGGGGAGCTGTTTTTT CASSFQGTGELFF
TRBJ1-5 TRBV11-2 NA NA TGTGCCAGCAGCTTAGAAAGGGGGAATAATGGTAGACAGCCCCAGCATTTT CASSLERGNNGRQPQHF
TRBJ2-7 TRBV10-3 TRBD1 NA TGTGCCATCAGCACCGGGACAGGGACCTACGAGCAGTACTTC CAISTGTGTYEQYF
TRBJ2-2 TRBV7-2 NA NA TGTGCCAGCAGCTTAGTACCTACCGGGGAGCTGTTTTTT CASSLVPTGELFF
TRBJ2-5 TRBV7-8 TRBD1 few TGTGCCAGCAGCTCTAGGACAGGCCTGACCTCCCAAGAGACCCAGTACTTC CASSSRTGLTSQETQYF
TRBJ2-7 TRBV18 NA once TGTGCCAGCTCACCCATACAGGGAATGAGGTACTTC CASSPIQGMRYF
TRBJ1-4 TRBV29-1 NA NA TGCAGCGTTGGAAGGGTGGGGAAACTGTTTTTT CSVGRVGKLFF
TRBJ2-3 TRBV5-6 TRBD2 NA TGTGCCAGCAGCTTGGGGCTAGCGGCAGATACGCAGTATTTT CASSLGLAADTQYF
TRBJ2-3 TRBV6-4 TRBD1 NA TGTGCCAGCAGTGAAATGGGGACAGCCAGCACAGATACGCAGTATTTT CASSEMGTASTDTQYF
TRBJ1-1 TRBV2 TRBD1 many TGTGCCAGCAGCCAACAGGGGGCGCGGAGGATACTAACAGAAGCTTTCTTT CASSQQGARRILTEAFF
TRBJ1-1 TRBV28 NA NA TGTGCCAGCACCAAGGGAGGGAAGCGGGGAGCTTTCTTT CASTKGGKRGAFF
TRBJ1-1 TRBV5-5 NA NA TGTGCCAGCAGCCCCGACACCTCAGGGGTTGGGACTGAAGCTTTCTTT CASSPDTSGVGTEAFF
TRBJ1-4 TRBV19 TRBD1 many TGTGCCAGTAGTCCTGGGGACAGGGAAAACGAAAAACTGTTTTTT CASSPGDRENEKLFF
TRBJ2-1 TRBV18 TRBD2 few TGTGCCAGCTCACCACCGGGCGGGAGAACCCATGAGCAGTTCTTC CASSPPGGRTHEQFF
TRBJ2-3 TRBV5-1 NA NA TGCGCCAGCGGGGGGGCTGAGGCGAGGACAGATACGCAGTATTTT CASGGAEARTDTQYF
TRBJ1-2 TRBV19 NA few TGTGCCAGTAGTATCGGACAGTATGGCTACACCTTC CASSIGQYGYTF
TRBJ1-1 TRBV5-6 TRBD1 NA TGTGCCAGCAGCAAATGGCAGGGGGGCTTGAACACTGAAGCTTTCTTT CASSKWQGGLNTEAFF
TRBJ2-1 TRBV19 TRBD2 NA TGTGCCAGTAACCCCTCTAGCGGGAGCACCTACAATGAGCAGTTCTTC CASNPSSGSTYNEQFF
TRBJ2-1 TRBV28 NA few TGTGCCAGCAGTGTGTACAATGAGCAGTTCTTC CASSVYNEQFF
TRBJ2-2 TRBV5-6 NA NA TGTGCCAGCAGCGATGACGGACTATTCACCGGGGAGCTGTTTTTT CASSDDGLFTGELFF
TRBJ2-2 TRBV7-6 NA NA TGTGCCAGCGCCGATCTGAGGGGGAGAGGGACCGGGGAGCTGTTTTTT CASADLRGRGTGELFF
TRBJ1-2 TRBV18 TRBD1 NA TGTGCCAGCTCACCGGGACAGATCTATGGCTACACCTTC CASSPGQIYGYTF
TRBJ2-2 TRBV11-3 NA NA TGTGCCAGCAGCTTACCGGGCACCGGGGAGCTGTTTTTT CASSLPGTGELFF
TRBJ2-3 TRBV7-2 NA NA TGTGCCAGCAGCCCCTCAAGGGGGGGACCAACGCAGTATTTT CASSPSRGGPTQYF
TRBJ2-1 TRBV7-2 NA few TGTGCCAGCAGCTTAGCGCGGGTGTCCAATGAGCAGTTCTTC CASSLARVSNEQFF
TRBJ2-3 TRBV7-2 NA once TGTGCCAGCAGCTTAGACAGTTCCACAGATACGCAGTATTTT CASSLDSSTDTQYF
TRBJ2-4 TRBV4-1 TRBD1 NA TGCGCCAGCAGCCAAGATCAGAACAGGGGGAAAAACATTCAGTACTTC CASSQDQNRGKNIQYF
TRBJ2-5 TRBV7-2 TRBD2 NA TGTGCCAGCAGCTTAGTGGCTAGCGGGATACCCAGCGGGGCCCAGTACTTC CASSLVASGIPSGAQYF